In this sample, the clone carrying this T cell receptor beta chain turned up once. Other DNA sequences within the sample encode an identical CDR3. This sample stems from a study of blood T cell repertoires in COVID-19. Across the study: Acute and convalescent COVID-19 specimens originated in the United States, Italy and Spain. Nucleic acid was either cDNA or gDNA, and it came from T cells, B-cell-depleted T cells, or PBMCs.

V lost 0 bases to trimming and J lost 0 bases, with 5 bases between them. CDR3 size: 14 residues. Per the germline V gene, CDR1 is MNHEY and CDR2 is SVGAGI. Source study methods: Counts of nucleated cells, estimated from reference gene primer amplification, were obtained. Measured with immunoSEQ multiplex PCR; TCRdb has only the in-frame clones, and not every one. D and trimming come from the DNA, and the V and J calls and clone size come from that table. The table shows approximately 160,000 clones, with approximately 85% occurring only once. This TCR was recovered from a man in his forties or fifties who had recovered from COVID-19. V usage is TRBV6-5 and J usage is TRBJ2-5; no clear D gene. The sequencing input was peripheral blood. CDR3 DNA: TGTGCCAGCAGTTACTCTTACAACCAAGAGACCCAGTACTTC. This translates into CASSYSYNQETQYF.